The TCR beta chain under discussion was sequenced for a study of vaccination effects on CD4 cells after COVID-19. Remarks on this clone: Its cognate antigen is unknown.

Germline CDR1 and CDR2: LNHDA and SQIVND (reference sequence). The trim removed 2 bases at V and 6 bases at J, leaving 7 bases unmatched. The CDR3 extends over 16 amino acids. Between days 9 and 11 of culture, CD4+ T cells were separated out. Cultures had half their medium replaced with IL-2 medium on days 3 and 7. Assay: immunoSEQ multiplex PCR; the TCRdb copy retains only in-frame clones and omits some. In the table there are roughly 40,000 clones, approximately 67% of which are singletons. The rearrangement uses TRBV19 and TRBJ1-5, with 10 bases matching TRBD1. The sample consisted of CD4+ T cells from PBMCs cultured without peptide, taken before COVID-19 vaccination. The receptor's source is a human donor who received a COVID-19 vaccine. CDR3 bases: TGTGCCAGTAGTATACGACAGGGGGCAAATGGTCAGCCCCAGCATTTT. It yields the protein CASSIRQGANGQPQHF.